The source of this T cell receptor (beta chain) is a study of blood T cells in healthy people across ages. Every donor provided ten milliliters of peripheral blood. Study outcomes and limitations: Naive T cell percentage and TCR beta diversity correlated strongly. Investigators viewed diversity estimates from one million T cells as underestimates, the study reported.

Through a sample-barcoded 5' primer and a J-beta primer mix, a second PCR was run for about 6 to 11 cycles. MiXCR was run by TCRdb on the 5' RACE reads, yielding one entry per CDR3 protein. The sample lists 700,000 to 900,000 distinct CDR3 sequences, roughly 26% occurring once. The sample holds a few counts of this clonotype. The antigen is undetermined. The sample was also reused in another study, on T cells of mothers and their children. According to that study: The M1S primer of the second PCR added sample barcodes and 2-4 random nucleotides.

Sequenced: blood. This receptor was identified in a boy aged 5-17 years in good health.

CDR3 amino acids: CASRAGAWNTGELFF. The CDR3 region has the DNA TGTGCCAGCAGGGCGGGGGCCTGGAACACCGGGGAGCTGTTTTTT. This chain joins TRBV28 and TRBJ2-2, with D perhaps TRBD2 (7 bases). The CDR3 has 15 residues. Germline V CDR1 and CDR2: MDHEN, SYDVKM. V shed 6 bases and J shed 1 base, with 12 bases lying between them.